The clone carrying this T cell receptor (beta chain) appeared a few times. The CDR3 contains 14 residues. V lost 8 bases to trimming and J lost 4 bases, with 18 bases between them. Germline assignment: CDR1 ENHRY and CDR2 SYGVKD. These data belong to a study of cytomegalovirus exposure and HLA in healthy donors. Researchers ran the PCR with 60 Vbeta and 13 Jbeta primers. Using immunoSEQ multiplex PCR, the repertoire was profiled, and TCRdb retains in-frame clones only, with some absent. The repertoire holds about 140,000 clones, with around two thirds as singletons. The TCR was taken from a male donor in good health and CMV-seronegative. Sequences were obtained from PBMCs. This chain connects TRBV10-3 to TRBJ2-7, with D uncertain. The CDR3: CAIAGLAMQYEQYF. The DNA for the CDR3 is TGTGCCATCGCAGGTCTGGCGATGCAATACGAGCAGTACTTC.